What follows are 16 T cell receptor beta chains derived from one specimen sequenced in a study of T cells in localized non-small cell lung cancer. The table came from immunoSEQ multiplex PCR; TCRdb's copy has only in-frame clones and leaves some out. The sample has 20,000 to 25,000 clones, 70% to 90% seen once. This sample comprised PBMCs, obtained before any cancer treatment. The receptors originated from a woman aged 35 to 75 with stage II squamous cell lung carcinoma.

The chain carries TRBV6-1 and TRBJ1-5; maybe TRBD1 (5 bases). Germline loops: CDR1 MNHNS, CDR2 SASEGT. The CDR3 extends over 14 amino acids. Trimming removed 6 bases from V and 5 bases from J, with 14 bases in between. The CDR3 here is CASRISGGDQPQHF. The CDR3, as DNA: TGTGCCAGCAGGATAAGTGGGGGGGATCAGCCCCAGCATTTT.

J is TRBJ1-2 and V is TRBV7-2; no reliable D call. Germline loops: CDR1 SGHTA, CDR2 FQGNSA. The CDR3 is 13 residues long. Trimming left V 5 bases short and J 4 bases short, with 11 bases between. CDR3 in amino acids: CASSLPSSYGYTF. Written as DNA, the CDR3 is TGTGCCAGCAGCCTCCCGTCGTCCTATGGCTACACCTTC. Filled out from reference TRBV7-2 and TRBJ1-2, the complete variable domain reads GAGVSQSPSNKVTEKGKDVELRCDPISGHTALYWYRQSLGQGLEFLIYFQGNSAPDKSGLPSDRFSAERTGGSVSTLTIQRTQQEDSAVYLCASSLPSSYGYTFGSGTRLTVV.

This chain uses TRBV27 with TRBJ2-3; TRBD2 is a possible D gene (6 bases). The CDR3 runs 14 residues. Germline loops: CDR1 MNHEY, CDR2 SMNVEV (reference sequence). Trimming cost V 8 bases and J 6 bases, with 18 bases left between them. The CDR3 sequence is CASGTDSRGDTQYF. CDR3 DNA: TGTGCCAGCGGGACGGACTCCCGGGGGGATACGCAGTATTTT.

V gene TRBV10-3 combines with J gene TRBJ1-4, with D possibly TRBD1 on 5 matching bases. The V and J ends lost 2 bases and 10 bases respectively, with 14 bases between them. CDR3 size: 14 residues. Germline V gene sequence: CDR1 ENHRY, CDR2 SYGVKD. CDR3 bases: TGTGCCATCAGTGAGCCGGGAACAGGTGGAAAACTGTTTTTT. It specifies CAISEPGTGGKLFF.

This clone was detected once. The chain carries TRBV5-6 and TRBJ2-5, with D unresolved. V shed 4 bases and J shed 4 bases, with 11 bases lying between them. This CDR3 is built from 13 residues. The germline V gene has CDR1 SGHDT and CDR2 YYEEEE. CDR3 bases: TGTGCCAGCAGCCTTCGGACCACAGAGACCCAGTACTTC. Protein: CASSLRTTETQYF. Looking up the rest from reference TRBV5-6 and TRBJ2-5 gives the full variable domain: DAGVTQSPTHLIKTRGQQVTLRCSPKSGHDTVSWYQQALGQGPQFIFQYYEEEERQRGNFPDRFSGHQFPNYSSELNVNALLLGDSALYLCASSLRTTETQYFGPGTRLLVL.

V usage is TRBV11-2 and J usage is TRBJ2-7; D not certain. There are 18 residues in the CDR3. Germline loops: CDR1 SGHAT, CDR2 FQNNGV. V was shortened by 0 bases and J by 9 bases, with 27 bases between the two germline ends. This chain's CDR3 is CASSLDPPDHLRINGQYF. In DNA, the CDR3 is TGTGCCAGCAGCTTAGATCCCCCTGACCACCTACGAATTAATGGGCAGTACTTC.

CDR3: CASSEEDPSVGAGNQPQHF. The CDR3 DNA is TGTGCCAGCAGTGAGGAGGACCCTTCGGTCGGGGCGGGCAATCAGCCCCAGCATTTT. The chain combines TRBV2 with TRBJ1-5, with D perhaps TRBD1 (5 bases). The CDR3 is 19 amino acids. CDR1 SNHLY and CDR2 FYNNEI come from the germline V gene. V lost 3 bases and J lost 2, with 23 bases in between.

CDR3 sequence (DNA): TGTGCCAGCTCAGGCGGGACTCTACTAGCCAAAAACATTCAGTACTTC. The encoded protein is CASSGGTLLAKNIQYF. J is TRBJ2-4 and V is TRBV18, with D possibly being TRBD2 (6 bases). CDR3 length: 16 amino acids. Germline V gene data show CDR1 as KGHSH and CDR2 as LQKENI. Trimming cost V 5 bases and J 0 bases, with 14 bases left between them.

The chain uses TRBV6-5 and TRBJ1-1; maybe TRBD1 (5 bases). The length of the CDR3 is 13 residues. The V gene's germline CDR1 is MNHEY and CDR2 SVGAGI. V lost 3 bases and J lost 5, with 10 bases in between. The CDR3 DNA is TGTGCCAGCAGTTATGAGGGACGGACTGAAGCTTTCTTT. Protein product: CASSYEGRTEAFF.

This chain uses TRBV6-5 with TRBJ1-2, with 10 bases lining up with TRBD1. The trim removed 7 bases at V and 6 bases at J, leaving 5 bases unmatched. Germline V lookup: CDR1 MNHEY, CDR2 SVGAGI. The CDR3 loop spans 13 amino acids. The CDR3 coding sequence is TGTGCCAGCAACGCCGGGACAGGGGATGGCTACACCTTC. It encodes CASNAGTGDGYTF.

The sample holds a few counts of this clone. The chain carries TRBV28 and TRBJ1-5; no reliable D call. CDR3 length: 14 residues. Germline assignment: CDR1 MDHEN and CDR2 SYDVKM. V was clipped by 4 bases and J by 10 bases, with 17 bases between them. This chain's CDR3 is CASSSTAPEVPQHF. CDR3 sequence (DNA): TGTGCCAGCAGTTCCACAGCTCCCGAGGTCCCCCAGCATTTT. Full variable domain (rest looked up from reference TRBV28 and TRBJ1-5): DVKVTQSSRYLVKRTGEKVFLECVQDMDHENMFWYRQDPGLGLRLIYFSYDVKMKEKGDIPEGYSVSREKKERFSLILESASTNQTSMYLCASSSTAPEVPQHFGDGTRLSIL.

The chain combines TRBV19 with TRBJ1-2; 9 nucleotides align to TRBD1. V shed 2 bases, J shed 5 bases, and the junction held 15 bases outside the gene matches. The CDR3 totals 18 residues. CDR1 and CDR2 (germline): LNHDA, SQIVND (reference sequence). CDR3 region: CASSIRGGGTGTEYGYTF. The CDR3 DNA reads as TGTGCCAGTAGTATACGGGGTGGAGGGACAGGGACAGAATATGGCTACACCTTC.

This clone was counted only a few times. V and J are TRBV19 and TRBJ1-1, with TRBD1 identical over 7 bases. The germline CDR1 and CDR2 sequences are LNHDA and SQIVND (reference sequence). Unmatched junction bases numbered 12, after V lost 6 bases and J lost 2 bases. The CDR3 contains 16 residues. CDR3 region: CASSKGAGGINTEAFF. In nucleotides, the CDR3 is TGTGCCAGTAGCAAGGGGGCAGGAGGTATAAACACTGAAGCTTTCTTT.

The gene calls are TRBV6-5 and TRBJ2-3; weak D call: TRBD2 (5 bases). Trimming shortened V by 0 bases and J by 1 base, and 8 bases separated the two germline ends. Germline-derived CDR1 and CDR2 are MNHEY and SVGAGI. The CDR3 is 15 amino acids. CDR3 nucleotides: TGTGCCAGCAGTTACTCGATTAGCGGCACAGATACGCAGTATTTT. Protein product: CASSYSISGTDTQYF.

The rearrangement joins TRBV5-4 to TRBJ2-2; D perhaps matches TRBD2 (6 bases). With 3 bases removed from V and 4 bases from J, the gap between germline ends came to 16 bases. The CDR3 is 16 residues long. Germline CDR1 SGHNT, CDR2 YYREEE (reference sequence). The DNA of the CDR3 is TGTGCCAGCAGCTCCCGGCCCGCCGGGGGCACCGGGGAGCTGTTTTTT. Translation gives CASSSRPAGGTGELFF. Drawing the rest from reference TRBV5-4 and TRBJ2-2, the complete variable domain is ETGVTQSPTHLIKTRGQQVTLRCSSQSGHNTVSWYQQALGQGPQFIFQYYREEENGRGNFPPRFSGLQFPNYSSELNVNALELDDSALYLCASSSRPAGGTGELFFGEGSRLTVL.

This sequence joins TRBV28 and TRBJ2-7, with TRBD2 matching 8 bases. Germline loops: CDR1 MDHEN, CDR2 SYDVKM. The CDR3 contains 15 residues. V was pared by 5 bases and J by 1 base, with 7 bases of the junction left unmatched. The CDR3 DNA reads as TGTGCCAGCAGTATACCGGGACTAGGTTCCTACGAGCAGTACTTC. It codes for CASSIPGLGSYEQYF.